The clone carrying this TCR beta chain has only a few counts. Its antigen is not identified. Isolated RNA was reverse transcribed in full, so expressed TCRB transcripts were sequenced. Profiled with immunoSEQ multiplex PCR; TCRdb holds only in-frame clones, not every one. The data hold about 700,000 clones, with roughly 12% observed a single time. These data are taken from a study of beta chain features in type 1 diabetes. Findings and limits, study-wide: Patients showed naive, central memory and Treg TCRB repertoires that appeared more similar than those of healthy donors. In all four CD4+ subsets, TCRB CDR3 length was significantly, moderately reduced in type 1 diabetes.

J was trimmed by 0 bases and V by 5 bases; bases with no gene match: 9. CDR3 length: 17 amino acids. Germline V gene sequence: CDR1 MGHRA, CDR2 YSYEKL. The authors obtained over 98% purity in all sorted populations. This clonotype was sampled from a man between 18 and 29 years old with type 1 diabetes. Sample: naive CD4+ T cells from blood. The chain has TRBV4-1 and TRBJ2-1; TRBD2 agrees at 8 bases. This CDR3 reads CASSISGGQSSYNEQFF. Written as DNA, the CDR3 is TGCGCCAGCAGCATAAGCGGGGGCCAAAGCTCCTACAATGAGCAGTTCTTC.